The 12 T cell receptor beta chains reported below all come from one sample, sequenced in a study of patients and donors after allogeneic stem cell transplantation. Each CDR3 protein is one row after TCRdb ran MiXCR on the RT-PCR reads. This table holds under 30,000 distinct CDR3 sequences, about 30% found once. Sequenced sample: blood, either unsorted or a sorted T cell fraction (not recorded which). The receptors were sampled from a human donor who was either an allogeneic HSCT recipient or a stem cell or donor lymphocyte infusion donor (not recorded which). It is not recorded whose cells these are; they may come from a transplant donor.

The chain carries TRBV6-1 and TRBJ2-7; 7 nucleotides agree with TRBD1. CDR1 is MNHNS, CDR2 SASEGT, per germline. The V and J ends lost 3 bases and 4 bases, in that order; junction bases with no gene match: 12. This CDR3 region has 16 residues. CDR3 in DNA: TGTGCCAGCAGTGAGGTAGGGGGCGGGTGGATATACGAGCAGTACTTC. It translates to CASSEVGGGWIYEQYF.

The CDR3 here is CASSAQTYGYTF. DNA for the CDR3: TGTGCCAGCAGCGCCCAGACCTATGGCTACACCTTC. V gene TRBV2 combines with J gene TRBJ1-2; D uncertain. Germline CDR1 is SNHLY and CDR2 is FYNNEI. V was cut by 6 bases and J by 4 bases, with 9 bases left in between. The CDR3 is made up of 12 amino acids.

This clonotype was seen a handful of times. The CDR3 bases are TGTGCCAGCAGTTTAGAGGGGGCTTGGAAGACCCAGTACTTC. Protein product: CASSLEGAWKTQYF. J is TRBJ2-5 and V is TRBV12-3 or TRBV12-4; 7 bases are a match to TRBD1. V was pared by 1 base and J by 6 bases, with 5 bases of the junction left unmatched. The CDR3 is made up of 14 amino acids.

The chain recombines TRBV12-3 or TRBV12-4 with TRBJ1-5; D call uncertain. Trimming took 0 bases from V and 1 from J, leaving 13 bases between them. This CDR3 has 17 residues. The CDR3: CASSLAQALGSNQPQHF. The CDR3 DNA follows: TGTGCCAGCAGTTTAGCGCAGGCGTTGGGCAGCAATCAGCCCCAGCATTTT.

This rearrangement joins TRBV27 to TRBJ2-5; no firm D call. CDR3 size: 11 residues. Trimming took off 6 bases at V and 2 bases at J, with 4 bases between the two ends. Germline values: CDR1 MNHEY, CDR2 SMNVEV (reference sequence). The CDR3 DNA sequence: TGTGCCAGCAGGCAGCAAGAGACCCAGTACTTC. Translating it yields CASRQQETQYF.

This chain links TRBV7-9 with TRBJ2-1; 9 positions agree with TRBD2. The V segment lost 5 bases and the J segment 8 bases; nucleotides outside the gene matches: 13. CDR1 SEHNR and CDR2 FQNEAQ come from the germline V gene (reference sequence). The CDR3 is made up of 16 amino acids. As DNA, the CDR3 is TGTGCCAGCAGCACCCTTTTCTGGCGGGGGGGCGATGAGCAGTTCTTC. It codes for CASSTLFWRGGDEQFF.

The chain recombines TRBV20-1 with TRBJ2-7; 11 bases fit TRBD1. CDR3 length equals 13 residues. The V gene end was trimmed by 5 bases and the J gene end by 0 bases; junction bases not matched to a gene: 0. Germline loops: CDR1 DFQATT, CDR2 SNEGSKA (reference sequence). CDR3 sequence reads: CSAGTGGSYEQYV. The CDR3 region has the DNA TGCAGTGCTGGGACAGGGGGCTCCTACGAGCAGTACGTC.

Only a few counts were recorded for this clonotype. The chain has TRBV6-6 and TRBJ2-7; TRBD1 agrees at 8 bases. V lost 0 bases and J lost 3; bases outside the gene matches: 4. CDR1 is MNHNY and CDR2 is SVGAGI in the germline V gene (reference sequence). This CDR3 is 15 amino acids long. The CDR3 bases are TGTGCCAGCAGTTACTCGACAGGGGTTCACTACGAGCAGTACTTC. Residues: CASSYSTGVHYEQYF.

The genes are TRBV4-1 and TRBJ1-5, with D possibly matching TRBD1 (5 bases). This CDR3 comprises 15 residues. Between the trimmed V and J ends, which lost 1 base and 4 bases, there was a span of 11 bases. The germline CDR1 and CDR2 sequences are MGHRA and YSYEKL. The CDR3 loop reads CASSQGPTENQPQHF. CDR3 nucleotides: TGCGCCAGCAGCCAAGGGCCGACAGAAAATCAGCCCCAGCATTTT.

The chain links TRBV20-1 to TRBJ1-4; TRBD1 might be the D (5 bases). This CDR3 comprises 11 residues. V was pared by 5 bases and J by 8 bases, with 9 bases between. Germline CDR1 DFQATT, CDR2 SNEGSKA (reference sequence). The CDR3 nucleotides read TGCAGTGCTCTGACAGCGGAAAAACTGTTTTTT. This translates into CSALTAEKLFF.

The V call is TRBV10-3, the J call TRBJ1-4; D gene uncertain. The V and J ends lost 6 bases and 10 bases respectively, with 12 bases between them. CDR1 and CDR2 from the germline V gene are ENHRY and SYGVKD. This CDR3 contains 12 residues. Here the CDR3 DNA reads TGTGCCATCAGCGAGATGGAAGGAAAACTGTTTTTT. Translated, it gives CAISEMEGKLFF.

The chain uses TRBV20-1 and TRBJ1-1, with 8 bases that match TRBD1. The trim removed 3 bases at V and 7 bases at J, leaving 1 base unmatched. Germline V gene data show CDR1 as DFQATT and CDR2 as SNEGSKA (reference sequence). The CDR3 extends over 11 amino acids. The CDR3 DNA is TGCAGTGCTAGCGGGACAGGTGAAGCTTTCTTT. This encodes CSASGTGEAFF.